A single T cell receptor beta chain is shown here with its context. In this sample, this clonotype turned up a few times. Its cognate antigen has yet to be identified. Per-base quality was not reported, and no clone a single base away is much larger than it. The sample comes from a study of T-cell memory formation after mild COVID-19 (dated by TCRdb to the early 2020s). Turning to the overall study: Most TCR sequence clusters were specific to one of the two donors. In a couple of donors, T-cell clones that expanded and contracted after mild COVID-19 were tracked by sequencing TCRalpha and TCRbeta repertoires over time. The cohort was made up of two young adult volunteers, one female and one male, who were previously healthy. Results the study describes overall, beyond this receptor: From day 15 to 85, contracting clones showed balanced CD4/CD8 phenotypes, whereas a second wave of clones that expanded from day 15 to 37 leaned towards CD4+. Some responding clones were detected in pre-infection memory, which suggested that pre-existing cross-reactive memory T cells had joined the SARS-CoV-2 response. Only a couple of mild cases were covered in the study, and larger cohorts including severe cases with pre-infection samples were considered necessary. Whether the second-wave clones peaking on day 37 were SARS-CoV-2 specific was not confirmed. Contracting CD4+ clones turned up mainly in the CM and EM memory subsets, whereas EMRA was where CD8+ clones were enriched.

PBMCs were isolated by Ficoll-Paque density gradient centrifugation. CDR1 and CDR2 were assigned from the germline V gene (reference sequence) as SGHKS and YYEKEE. V and J lose 2 bases and 3 bases, and a span of 14 bases separates them. The CDR3 measures 15 amino acids from cysteine to phenylalanine. The DNA shown is the 45-base CDR3, in frame from base 1. The sequencing machine was an Illumina NovaSeq 6000. TCRalpha and TCRbeta cDNA libraries were built by 5'RACE with constant-segment primers, adding sample barcodes and unique molecular identifiers. RNA was extracted from every sample with Trizol reagent. Libraries were amplified in two PCR steps, with a second sample barcode and Illumina TruSeq adapters added in the second step. The libraries were sequenced on an Illumina NovaSeq using 2 x 150 bp paired-end reads. Per the authors' processing: Demultiplexing of reads and collapsing into UMI-guided consensus sequences were performed with migec v1.2.7. Using mixcr v2.1.11, UMI consensuses were aligned to TRA and TRB V and J templates and then assembled into clonotypes. Clonotypes were classified as expanded or contracted when called significant by both edgeR and NoisET, with noise models trained on biological replicates. edgeR calls used a false discovery rate-adjusted p below 0.01 and a log2 fold-change threshold of 1. As an exploratory analysis of dynamics, max-normalized trajectories of the 1000 most abundant clonotypes were examined by PCA with hierarchical clustering. Separately sequenced CD4+ and CD8+ repertoires were used to assign a CD4 or CD8 phenotype to each responding clone. The public reads were quality trimmed at Q25 with fastp and then assembled into clones with MiXCR by TCRdb, keeping productive beta chains. When rows share a CDR3 protein, they turn into one entry using the most common DNA and genes. Clone size and V and J calls follow TCRdb, not the original study. The sample table records hundreds of thousands of distinct CDR3 sequences; roughly 18% of these occur just once. 10% to 15% of the sample is taken by the ten largest.

The chain was built from TRBV5-5 and TRBJ1-2, with TRBD1 as a weak D call on 6 bases. This clonotype was obtained from an adult woman who had mild COVID-19 (a few samples of this study predate the infection). The sample titles of this study are shuffled in the database, so cell type and time point are left out; the donor was told from shared clones. The sample taken for sequencing was PBMCs or a T cell subset sorted from them (not recorded which). The CDR3: CASSFHGTLDYGYTF. The nucleotides are TGTGCCAGCAGCTTCCACGGGACACTCGACTATGGCTACACCTTC.